This T cell receptor beta chain was sequenced in a study of sequential checkpoint blockade in melanoma. Study overall: First-line arms were nivolumab then ipilimumab, or the reverse, randomized 1:1. Maintenance nivolumab came after either treatment sequence.

The treatment denotes: randomized to nivolumab then ipilimumab (arm A) or the reverse (arm B). None of the patients previously received DNA-damaging chemotherapy. From thawed PBMCs, live CD3+CD8+ cells negative for CD19 and CD56 were sorted. The CDR3 spans 15 residues. Trimming removed 8 bases from V and 8 bases from J, with 24 bases in between. Germline V lookup: CDR1 LNHDA, CDR2 SQIVND (reference sequence). TCRdb's copy holds only in-frame clones and misses some; the assay was immunoSEQ multiplex PCR. This sample yields under 4,000 clones, of which 45% to 60% are seen a single time; roughly 20% belongs to the top ten.

This chain connects TRBV19 to TRBJ1-2; D is ambiguous. Material: CD8+ T cells sorted from blood (inferred from file names), obtained from a patient given nivolumab and ipilimumab in sequence. This receptor was taken from a human patient with melanoma. Some clones in this sample may be carry-over from other donors' samples. The DNA of the CDR3 is TGTGCCAGTGGACGTTCGGACCGGGGAAAGAGGGGCTACACCTTC. Translated, it gives CASGRSDRGKRGYTF. Supplemented by reference TRBV19 and TRBJ1-2, the full variable domain reads DGGITQSPKYLFRKEGQNVTLSCEQNLNHDAMYWYRQDPGQGLRLIYYSQIVNDFQKGDIAEGYSVSREKKESFPLTVTSAQKNPTAFYLCASGRSDRGKRGYTFGSGTRLTVV.